The 3 T cell receptor beta chains below all came from one sample that was sequenced in a study of T cells in Graves' hyperthyroidism and ophthalmopathy. It was RNA transcripts that yielded the amplified TCR beta CDR3 regions. TCR CDR3 underwent first-round RT-PCR with the HTBI primer set. TCRdb reanalysed the multiplex PCR reads using MiXCR and keeps one entry per CDR3 protein. The sample has 550,000 to 800,000 distinct CDR3 sequences, around 17% seen once; the top ten hold roughly 8%. Input material: blood. The source of these receptors is a man aged 18 to 30 with Graves' hyperthyroidism.

The chain carries TRBV14 and TRBJ2-6; D is uncertain. The CDR3 extends over 17 amino acids. V was clipped by 1 base and J by 0 bases, with 10 bases between them. From germline, CDR1 is SGHDN and CDR2 FVKESK. The CDR3, as DNA: TGTGCCAGCAGCCAAGCCGGCAGCCTCTCTGGGGCCAACGTCCTGACTTTC. As protein: CASSQAGSLSGANVLTF.

The table lists this clonotype with many counts. This chain joins TRBV24-1 and TRBJ2-7; 7 bases agree with TRBD1. CDR1 and CDR2 (germline): KGHDR, SFDVKD. V trimming: 9 bases; J trimming: 6 bases; junction bases outside the gene matches: 7. The CDR3 runs to 12 residues. The CDR3 reads CATGGSGGEQYF. The DNA for the CDR3 is TGTGCCACCGGGGGTTCAGGGGGCGAGCAGTACTTC.

J is TRBJ2-4 and V is TRBV6-2 or TRBV6-3; D is uncertain. Trimming removed 2 bases at V and 0 bases at J, with 8 bases between. Germline CDR1 is MNHEY and CDR2 is SVGEGT. The CDR3 consists of 15 residues. DNA for the CDR3: TGTGCCAGCAGTTACCCTCAACTAGCCAAAAACATTCAGTACTTC. Protein: CASSYPQLAKNIQYF.